The 13 T cell receptor beta chains listed next were all sequenced from one sample in a study of cytomegalovirus exposure and HLA in healthy donors. PCR employed 60 Vbeta and 13 Jbeta primers. TCRdb's table, derived via immunoSEQ multiplex PCR, lists solely in-frame clones and lacks some. The table lists approximately 130,000 clones, around 75% of them singletons. Sequenced sample: PBMCs. Receptors were obtained from a man aged 30 to 39 in good health and CMV-seronegative.

CDR3 coding DNA: TGTGCCAGCAGCCAAACTGGCGGCCCGGAGACCCAGTACTTC. This translates into CASSQTGGPETQYF. The V gene is TRBV27, the J gene TRBJ2-5, with D unresolved. V gave up 6 bases and J gave up 5 bases, with 16 bases separating them. The CDR3 is made up of 14 amino acids. Germline CDR1 and CDR2: MNHEY and SMNVEV (reference sequence).

The V and J genes are TRBV2 and TRBJ2-7; 9 bases are a match to TRBD2. With V trimmed by 6 bases and J by 5 bases, 8 bases remained unmatched. This CDR3 has 14 residues. CDR1 is SNHLY and CDR2 is FYNNEI in the germline V gene. CDR3 nucleotide sequence: TGTGCCAGCAGGCGGGGGACTAGCAGTCACGAGCAGTACTTC. This gives the protein CASRRGTSSHEQYF.

The gene calls are TRBV23-1 and TRBJ2-2; D may be TRBD2 (6 bases). TRBV23-1 is identified as an open reading frame with a role that is uncertain. The CDR3 has 13 residues. Trimming cost V 11 bases and J 0 bases, with 10 bases left between them. The CDR3 DNA reads as TGCGCCGGCGGGATACCGAACACCGGGGAGCTGTTTTTT. This translates into CAGGIPNTGELFF.

The chain couples TRBV27 to TRBJ2-6; TRBD1 matches at 7 bases. V lost 4 bases, J lost 0 bases, and 6 bases stayed unmatched. The CDR3 is 17 amino acids. Germline lookup yields CDR1 MNHEY and CDR2 SMNVEV (reference sequence). This CDR3 reads CASSSWTGNSGANVLTF. In nucleotides, the CDR3 is TGTGCCAGCAGTTCCTGGACAGGCAACTCTGGGGCCAACGTCCTGACTTTC.

This chain uses TRBV4-1 with TRBJ1-1, with 9 bases that match TRBD1. The length of the CDR3 is 16 residues. V was pared by 6 bases and J by 1 base, with 9 bases of the junction left unmatched. Per the germline V gene, CDR1 is MGHRA and CDR2 is YSYEKL. DNA for the CDR3: TGCGCCAGCAGACTTGGACAGGGGAGTTGGAACACTGAAGCTTTCTTT. Translated: CASRLGQGSWNTEAFF.

This sequence joins TRBV28 and TRBJ1-6; D gene uncertain. The CDR3 is made up of 12 amino acids. Per the germline V gene, CDR1 is MDHEN and CDR2 is SYDVKM. V lost 5 bases, J lost 16 bases, and 15 bases lay in between. CDR3 loop: CASSRPETTLHF. The DNA for the CDR3 is TGTGCCAGCAGTCGTCCCGAGACTACGCTCCACTTT. Together with reference TRBV28 and TRBJ1-6, the CDR3 gives the full variable domain: DVKVTQSSRYLVKRTGEKVFLECVQDMDHENMFWYRQDPGLGLRLIYFSYDVKMKEKGDIPEGYSVSREKKERFSLILESASTNQTSMYLCASSRPETTLHFGNGTRLTVT.

The chain uses TRBV29-1 and TRBJ2-7; D is perhaps TRBD2 (6 bases). Trimming pared 6 bases from V and 8 bases from J, leaving 20 bases between. CDR3 length: 13 amino acids. Looked up from germline, CDR1 is SQVTM and CDR2 is ANQGSEA. CDR3 sequence: CSVRISGSDKQYF. CDR3 coding DNA: TGCAGCGTCCGAATATCCGGGAGTGACAAGCAGTACTTC.

This rearrangement joins TRBV25-1 to TRBJ1-1; D unresolved. This CDR3 spans 12 amino acids. V shed 5 bases and J shed 0 bases, with 4 bases lying between them. Germline loops: CDR1 MGHDK, CDR2 SYGVNS. The CDR3 nucleotides are TGTGCCAGCAGTCTCGTGAACACTGAAGCTTTCTTT. This sequence encodes CASSLVNTEAFF.

The V gene is TRBV5-1, the J gene TRBJ1-1; D call uncertain. CDR1 and CDR2 (germline): SGHRS, YFSETQ. The length of the CDR3 is 14 residues. V lost 6 bases, J lost 1 base, and 13 bases lay in between. This chain's CDR3 is CASTPTAGNTEAFF. The CDR3 region has the DNA TGCGCCAGCACCCCAACGGCAGGGAACACTGAAGCTTTCTTT.

J is TRBJ2-1 and V is TRBV10-3, with D possibly matching TRBD2 (6 bases). The V gene's germline CDR1 is ENHRY and CDR2 SYGVKD. The length of the CDR3 is 13 residues. The V gene lost 0 bases and the J gene lost 10 bases, with 10 bases spanning the gap. In DNA, the CDR3 is TGTGCCATCAGTGAGTCGGGCGGGGAGGAGCAGTTCTTC. Encoded protein: CAISESGGEEQFF.

The rearrangement joins TRBV6-6 to TRBJ2-5; D may be TRBD1 (6 bases). The CDR3 consists of 15 residues. Germline V gene data show CDR1 as MNHNY and CDR2 as SVGAGI (reference sequence). V lost 6 bases and J 1 base, leaving 15 bases between the germline ends. CDR3 sequence reads: CASRLPGHSQETQYF. CDR3 sequence (DNA): TGTGCCAGCAGACTACCGGGACACAGCCAAGAGACCCAGTACTTC.

This chain connects TRBV6-5 to TRBJ2-7; TRBD1 agrees at 7 bases. The CDR3 has 14 amino acids. Germline trimming cut 5 bases from V and 5 bases from J; bases unmatched to any gene: 9. Germline CDR1 MNHEY, CDR2 SVGAGI. The CDR3 is CASSDREFFDEQYF. The CDR3 DNA sequence: TGTGCCAGCAGTGACAGGGAGTTCTTTGACGAGCAGTACTTC.

The chain combines TRBV2 with TRBJ2-1; D is possibly TRBD1 (5 bases). This CDR3 has 14 amino acids. Trimming removed 0 bases from V and 9 bases from J, with 12 bases in between. Germline CDR1 and CDR2: SNHLY and FYNNEI. The CDR3: CASSEAEGTGEQFF. CDR3 sequence (DNA): TGTGCCAGCAGTGAAGCGGAAGGTACAGGTGAGCAGTTCTTC.